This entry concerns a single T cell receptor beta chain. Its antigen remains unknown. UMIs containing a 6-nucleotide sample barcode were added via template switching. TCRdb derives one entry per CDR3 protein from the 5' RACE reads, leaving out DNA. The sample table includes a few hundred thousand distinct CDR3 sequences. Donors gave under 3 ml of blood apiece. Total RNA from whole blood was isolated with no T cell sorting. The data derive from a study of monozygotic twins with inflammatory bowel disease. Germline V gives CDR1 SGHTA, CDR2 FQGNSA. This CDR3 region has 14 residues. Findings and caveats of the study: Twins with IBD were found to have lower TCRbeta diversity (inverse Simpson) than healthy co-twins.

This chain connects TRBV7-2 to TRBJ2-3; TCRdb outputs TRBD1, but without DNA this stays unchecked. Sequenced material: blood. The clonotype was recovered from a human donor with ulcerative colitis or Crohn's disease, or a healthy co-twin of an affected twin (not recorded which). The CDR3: CASSAGPYTDTQYF.